This TCR beta chain came from a study of blood T cell repertoires in COVID-19. About the research overall: The United States, Italy and Spain supplied acute and convalescent COVID-19 samples. T cells, B-cell-depleted T cells, or PBMCs provided the cDNA or gDNA that served as material.

V lost 8 bases and J 0 bases, leaving 16 bases between the germline ends. The CDR3 spans 15 residues. Per the germline V gene, CDR1 is LNHNV and CDR2 is YYDKDF (reference sequence). Original handling: Quantification of nucleated cells was approximated via reference gene primer amplification. The data were produced by immunoSEQ multiplex PCR, yet TCRdb's version contains in-frame clones alone and is incomplete. V and J calls and clone size are as listed in that table; D and trimming were resolved from the DNA. The table lists around 170,000 clones, roughly 87% of them singletons. The sequencing input was peripheral blood. The chain links TRBV15 to TRBJ1-1; D possibly corresponds to TRBD1 (6 bases). The TCR comes from a man aged 18 to 29 who had recovered from COVID-19. The CDR3 sequence: CATSNRVALNTEAFF. The DNA of the CDR3 is TGTGCCACCTCCAACAGGGTGGCCTTGAACACTGAAGCTTTCTTT. The full variable domain, rest sourced from reference TRBV15 and TRBJ1-1, is DAMVIQNPRYQVTQFGKPVTLSCSQTLNHNVMYWYQQKSSQAPKLLFHYYDKDFNNEADTPDNFQSRRPNTSFCFLDIRSPGLGDTAMYLCATSNRVALNTEAFFGQGTRLTVV.